Following are 6 T cell receptor beta chains from one sample sequenced in a study of cytomegalovirus exposure and HLA in healthy donors. The PCR employed 60 Vbeta primers together with 13 Jbeta primers. Using immunoSEQ multiplex PCR, the repertoire was profiled, and TCRdb retains in-frame clones only, with some absent. The sample lists about 120,000 clones, 60% to 85% occurring once. Sequences were obtained from PBMCs. Receptors originate from a woman in her forties in good health and CMV-seropositive.

The chain employs TRBV6-1 and TRBJ1-2; no firm D call. With 0 bases removed from V and 3 bases from J, the gap between germline ends came to 17 bases. This CDR3 comprises 17 residues. Germline V CDR1 and CDR2: MNHNS, SASEGT. The CDR3 DNA follows: TGTGCCAGCAGTGAAGCGCGGGGTTTGCAAGGCGACTATGGCTACACCTTC. It translates to CASSEARGLQGDYGYTF.

This clone was picked up one time. This sequence joins TRBV11-3 and TRBJ2-7; unclear D gene. Germline V CDR1 and CDR2: SGHNT, YENEEA. V was cut by 3 bases and J by 2 bases, with 14 bases left in between. The CDR3 length is 15 residues. The CDR3 is CASSFLYLTAYEQYF. The CDR3 DNA reads TGTGCCAGCAGCTTCCTTTATCTCACGGCCTACGAGCAGTACTTC.

In this sample, this clone turned up a few times. The V and J genes are TRBV4-1 and TRBJ1-1; 10 bases align to TRBD1. V shed 0 bases and J 10 bases; nucleotides not matched to a gene: 5. This CDR3 has 14 amino acids. Germline CDR1 reads MGHRA; CDR2 reads YSYEKL. CDR3 DNA sequence: TGCGCCAGCAGCCAAGAAGGAGGGACAGGGGCAGCTTTCTTT. Its protein is CASSQEGGTGAAFF.

The chain uses TRBV5-6 and TRBJ1-6, with D perhaps TRBD1 (5 bases). Germline CDR1 reads SGHDT; CDR2 reads YYEEEE. Trimming took 5 bases from V and 12 from J, leaving 12 bases between them. The CDR3 contains 12 residues. CDR3 amino acids: CASSLRVEPLHF. CDR3 DNA: TGTGCCAGCAGTCTCAGGGTCGAACCCCTCCACTTT.

CDR3 residues: CASSPGGRGRTDTQYF. In DNA form, the CDR3 reads TGTGCCAGCAGCCCGGGGGGCAGGGGGCGCACAGATACGCAGTATTTT. V usage is TRBV5-4 and J usage is TRBJ2-3, with D perhaps matching TRBD1 (8 bases). This CDR3 contains 16 residues. Germline CDR1 SGHNT, CDR2 YYREEE (reference sequence). The V gene lost 4 bases and the J gene lost 1 base, with 16 bases spanning the gap.

The rearrangement joins TRBV29-1 to TRBJ1-4; 11 bases agree with TRBD1. CDR3 length equals 13 residues. Germline CDR1 is SQVTM and CDR2 is ANQGSEA. V lost 5 bases and J lost 7; bases outside the gene matches: 3. This CDR3 reads CSVSGQGGEKLFF. DNA for the CDR3: TGCAGCGTTTCGGGACAGGGGGGTGAAAAACTGTTTTTT.